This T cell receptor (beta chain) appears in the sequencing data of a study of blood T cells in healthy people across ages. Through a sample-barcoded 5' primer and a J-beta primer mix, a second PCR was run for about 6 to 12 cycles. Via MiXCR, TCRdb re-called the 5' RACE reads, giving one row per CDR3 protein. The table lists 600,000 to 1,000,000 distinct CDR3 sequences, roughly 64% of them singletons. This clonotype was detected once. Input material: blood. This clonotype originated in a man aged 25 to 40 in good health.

The CDR3 protein is CASRERETSYEQYF. The CDR3 DNA reads TGTGCCAGCAGAGAACGGGAAACCTCCTACGAGCAGTACTTC. This chain uses TRBV7-2 with TRBJ2-7; tentatively, D is TRBD2 (5 bases). The CDR3 contains 14 residues. CDR1 is SGHTA and CDR2 is FQGNSA in the germline V gene. Trimming removed 6 bases at V and 0 bases at J, with 12 bases between.